This passage covers 12 T cell receptor beta chains from one sample sequenced in a study of shared clonotypes between healthy human individuals. Method: immunoSEQ multiplex PCR; TCRdb's copy keeps in-frame clones and lacks some. The sample yields around 100,000 clones, around two thirds seen once. The sequenced material came from memory CD8+ T cells sorted from blood. Subset noted: CD45RO+ cells pooled with CCR7-negative TemRA cells. These receptors all stem from a man aged 25 to 45 in good health.

The chain uses TRBV9 and TRBJ2-2; D gene uncertain. From germline, CDR1 is SGDLS and CDR2 YYNGEE. The V end lost 3 bases, the J end lost 3 bases, and 6 bases lay between the germline ends. The CDR3 loop spans 13 amino acids. CDR3 in amino acids: CASSAIDTGELFF. CDR3 in DNA: TGTGCCAGCAGCGCGATTGACACCGGGGAGCTGTTTTTT.

CDR3 bases: TGCAGCGTTACTCGTATGAACACTGAAGCTTTCTTT. Its protein is CSVTRMNTEAFF. The J gene is TRBJ1-1, the V gene TRBV29-1; D remains ambiguous. The ends were cut back, 5 bases at V and 0 bases at J, with 7 bases in the middle. In germline, CDR1 is SQVTM, CDR2 ANQGSEA. The CDR3 contains 12 residues.

This rearrangement joins TRBV28 to TRBJ2-4; D is unclear. Per germline, CDR1 MDHEN and CDR2 SYDVKM. The CDR3 spans 13 residues. V was clipped by 3 bases and J by 10 bases, with 13 bases between them. CDR3 bases: TGTGCCAGCAGTTTTTTCCCCGGAGCTATTCAGTACTTC. This translates into CASSFFPGAIQYF.

This chain connects TRBV2 to TRBJ2-1; possible D gene TRBD1, 5 bases. CDR1 is SNHLY, CDR2 FYNNEI, per germline. The V gene lost 8 bases and the J gene lost 0 bases, with 11 bases spanning the gap. The CDR3 length is 14 residues. DNA for the CDR3: TGTGCCAGCGAAAGGGGAATCTCCTACAATGAGCAGTTCTTC. Residues: CASERGISYNEQFF.

The V and J genes are TRBV29-1 and TRBJ2-1, with D possibly being TRBD1 (6 bases). The germline V gene has CDR1 SQVTM and CDR2 ANQGSEA. Trimming took off 3 bases at V and 4 bases at J, with 10 bases between the two ends. This CDR3 contains 13 residues. CDR3 residues: CSVDRQGYNEQFF. The DNA of the CDR3 is TGCAGCGTTGATCGGCAGGGGTACAATGAGCAGTTCTTC.

The chain recombines TRBV7-2 with TRBJ2-7, with no clear D. The CDR3 loop spans 15 amino acids. Germline V CDR1 and CDR2: SGHTA, FQGNSA. Trimming stripped 4 bases from V and 0 bases from J, with 13 bases between. The DNA of the CDR3 is TGTGCCAGCAGCTCTGCGGAACGTATCTCCTACGAGCAGTACTTC. Residues: CASSSAERISYEQYF.

The rearrangement joins TRBV30 to TRBJ2-3; D perhaps matches TRBD1 (5 bases). Germline assignment: CDR1 GTSNPN and CDR2 SVGIG (reference sequence). The CDR3 has 15 residues. V was shortened by 4 bases and J by 10 bases, with 24 bases between the two germline ends. Written as DNA, the CDR3 is TGTGCCTGGACTGCTAGTGGGGCCCCATGGGATCCGCAGTATTTT. It encodes CAWTASGAPWDPQYF.

CDR3 bases: TGTGCCAGCAGTTTAACACATACAGGGGTCTACGAGCAGTACTTC. It translates to CASSLTHTGVYEQYF. V is TRBV27 and J is TRBJ2-7, with TRBD1 matching 7 bases. The CDR3 extends over 15 amino acids. The V and J ends lost 2 bases and 3 bases, in that order; junction bases with no gene match: 7. Germline V gene data show CDR1 as MNHEY and CDR2 as SMNVEV (reference sequence).

This clone was observed a handful of times. CDR3 loop: CASSLVWGSTGGNFGTQYF. The CDR3 nucleotides read TGTGCCAGCAGCTTGGTGTGGGGGTCCACAGGGGGCAACTTTGGGACCCAGTACTTC. The J gene is TRBJ2-5, the V gene TRBV5-8, with TRBD1 identical over 9 bases. This CDR3 is 19 amino acids long. V lost 0 bases, J lost 7 bases, and 19 bases stayed unmatched. Germline CDR1 is SGHTS and CDR2 is YDEGEE.

The gene calls are TRBV9 and TRBJ2-7; 7 bases are shared with TRBD2. The germline V gene encodes CDR1 SGDLS and CDR2 YYNGEE. This CDR3 is 12 amino acids long. V shed 3 bases and J 3 bases; nucleotides not matched to a gene: 0. CDR3 in DNA: TGTGCCAGCAGCGAGCGGGGCTACGAGCAGTACTTC. It codes for CASSERGYEQYF. Based on the CDR3 plus reference TRBV9 and TRBJ2-7, the full variable domain is DSGVTQTPKHLITATGQRVTLRCSPRSGDLSVYWYQQSLDQGLQFLIQYYNGEERAKGNILERFSAQQFPDLHSELNLSSLELGDSALYFCASSERGYEQYFGPGTRLTVT.

This clone was observed many times. CDR3: CATSLETSGADTQYF. Written as DNA, the CDR3 is TGTGCCACCAGCCTTGAGACTAGCGGAGCAGATACGCAGTATTTT. The gene calls are TRBV15 and TRBJ2-3, with 9 bases lining up with TRBD2. V gave up 5 bases and J gave up 4 bases; unmatched junction bases: 7. Germline V gene data show CDR1 as LNHNV and CDR2 as YYDKDF (reference sequence). The CDR3 runs to 15 residues.

The chain joins TRBV7-6 to TRBJ2-7; 10 bases match TRBD1. Germline loops: CDR1 SGHVS, CDR2 FNYEAQ. Trimming removed 1 base from V and 6 bases from J; junction bases left unmatched: 6. CDR3 length: 15 residues. This CDR3 reads CASSLDGDRGTEQYF. The CDR3 bases are TGTGCCAGCAGCTTAGATGGGGACAGGGGAACCGAGCAGTACTTC.